This TCR beta chain was sequenced during a study of blood T cell repertoires in COVID-19. For the study at large: Sites in the United States, Italy and Spain provided acute and convalescent COVID-19 samples.

The CDR3 contains 14 residues. The germline V gene has CDR1 SGHRS and CDR2 YFSETQ. V lost 0 bases to trimming and J lost 4 bases, with 9 bases between them. Ages ranged from about 18 to 89 years, with residence in some 25 US areas. Assay: immunoSEQ multiplex PCR; the TCRdb copy retains only in-frame clones and omits some. The profile shows more than 110,000 clones, 86% of them singletons. This TCR derives from a man aged 45-60 years who had recovered from COVID-19. This chain uses TRBV5-1 with TRBJ2-3, with D possibly matching TRBD1 (6 bases). Sample: PBMCs or T cells enriched from blood (not recorded which). The CDR3 DNA reads as TGCGCCAGCAGCTTGGGGGGGCCCGCAGATACGCAGTATTTT. Its translation: CASSLGGPADTQYF.